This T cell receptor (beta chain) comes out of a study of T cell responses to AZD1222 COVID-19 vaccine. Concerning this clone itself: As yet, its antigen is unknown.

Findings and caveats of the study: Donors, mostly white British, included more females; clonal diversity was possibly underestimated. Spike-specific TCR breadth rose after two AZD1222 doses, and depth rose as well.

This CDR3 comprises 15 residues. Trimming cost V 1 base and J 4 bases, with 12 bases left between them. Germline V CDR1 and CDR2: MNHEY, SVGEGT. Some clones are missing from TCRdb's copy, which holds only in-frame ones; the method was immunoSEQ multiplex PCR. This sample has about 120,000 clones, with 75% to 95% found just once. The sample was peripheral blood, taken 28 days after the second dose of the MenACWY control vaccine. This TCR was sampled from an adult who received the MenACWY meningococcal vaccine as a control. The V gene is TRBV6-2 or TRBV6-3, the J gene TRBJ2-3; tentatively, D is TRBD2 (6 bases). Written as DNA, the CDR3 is TGTGCCAGCAGTTACTTGGGCGGGAACCCAGATACGCAGTATTTT. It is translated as CASSYLGGNPDTQYF.